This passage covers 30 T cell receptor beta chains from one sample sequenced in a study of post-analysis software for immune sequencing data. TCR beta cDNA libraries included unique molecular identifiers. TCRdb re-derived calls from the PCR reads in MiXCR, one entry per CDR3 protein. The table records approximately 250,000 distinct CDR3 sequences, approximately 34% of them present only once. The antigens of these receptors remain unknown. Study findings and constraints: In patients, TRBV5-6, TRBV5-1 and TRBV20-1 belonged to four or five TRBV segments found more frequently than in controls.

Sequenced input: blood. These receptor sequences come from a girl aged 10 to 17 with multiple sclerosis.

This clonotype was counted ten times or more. The CDR3 loop reads CASSFGGDQETQYF. CDR3 nucleotide sequence: TGCGCCAGCAGCTTCGGGGGGGACCAAGAGACCCAGTACTTC. The chain is built from TRBV5-1 and TRBJ2-5; 8 bases agree with TRBD2. CDR1 SGHRS and CDR2 YFSETQ come from the germline V gene. Trimming cost V 2 bases and J 0 bases; bases outside gene matches: 0. The CDR3 has 14 residues.

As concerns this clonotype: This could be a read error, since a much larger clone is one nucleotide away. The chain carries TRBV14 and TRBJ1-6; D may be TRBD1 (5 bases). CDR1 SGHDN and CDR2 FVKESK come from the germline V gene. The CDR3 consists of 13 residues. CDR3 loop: CASSQAQGSPHHF. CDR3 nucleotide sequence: TGTGCCAGCAGCCAAGCTCAGGGATCACCCCACCACTTT.

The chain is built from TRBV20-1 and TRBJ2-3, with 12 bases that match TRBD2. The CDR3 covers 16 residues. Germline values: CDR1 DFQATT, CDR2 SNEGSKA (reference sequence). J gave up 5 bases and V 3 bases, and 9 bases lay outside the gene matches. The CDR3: CSARVPGLAGGDTQYF. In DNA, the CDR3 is TGCAGTGCTAGGGTACCGGGACTAGCGGGTGGAGATACGCAGTATTTT.

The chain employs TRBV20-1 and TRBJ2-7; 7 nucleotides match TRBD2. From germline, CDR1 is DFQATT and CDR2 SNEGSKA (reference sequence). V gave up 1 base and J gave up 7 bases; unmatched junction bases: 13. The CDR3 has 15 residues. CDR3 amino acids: CSARAAGRRRNEQYF. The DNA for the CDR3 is TGCAGTGCTAGAGCTGCCGGGAGGAGACGCAATGAGCAGTACTTC.

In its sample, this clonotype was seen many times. The CDR3 sequence is CASSLSVSGRNEQFF. CDR3 bases: TGTGCCAGCAGCTTATCGGTTAGCGGGAGGAATGAGCAGTTCTTC. The V call is TRBV7-2, the J call TRBJ2-1, with TRBD2 matching over 10 bases. This CDR3 has 15 residues. V shed 2 bases, J shed 7 bases, and the junction held 5 bases outside the gene matches. Germline CDR1 SGHTA, CDR2 FQGNSA. The complete variable domain, with remaining parts taken from reference TRBV7-2 and TRBJ2-1, reads GAGVSQSPSNKVTEKGKDVELRCDPISGHTALYWYRQSLGQGLEFLIYFQGNSAPDKSGLPSDRFSAERTGGSVSTLTIQRTQQEDSAVYLCASSLSVSGRNEQFFGPGTRLTVL.

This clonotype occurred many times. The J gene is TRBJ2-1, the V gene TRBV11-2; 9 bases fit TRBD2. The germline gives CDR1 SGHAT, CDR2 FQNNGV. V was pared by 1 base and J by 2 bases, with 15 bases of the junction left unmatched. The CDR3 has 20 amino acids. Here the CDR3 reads CASSLGVYPAGGSPYNEQFF. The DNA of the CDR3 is TGTGCCAGCAGCTTAGGGGTCTACCCGGCGGGGGGGTCCCCCTACAATGAGCAGTTCTTC.

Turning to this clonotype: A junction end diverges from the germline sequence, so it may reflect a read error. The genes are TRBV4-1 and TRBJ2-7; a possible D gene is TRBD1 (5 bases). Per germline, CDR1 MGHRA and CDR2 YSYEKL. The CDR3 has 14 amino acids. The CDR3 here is CTSSQDVQGDEQYF. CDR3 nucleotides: TGCACCAGCAGCCAAGATGTCCAGGGCGACGAGCAGTACTTC.

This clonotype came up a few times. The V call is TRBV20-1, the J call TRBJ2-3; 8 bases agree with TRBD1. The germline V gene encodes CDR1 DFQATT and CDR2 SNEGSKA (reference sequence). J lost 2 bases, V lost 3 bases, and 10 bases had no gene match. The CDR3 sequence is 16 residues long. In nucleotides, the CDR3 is TGCAGTGCTAGGCTCACCCCGACAGGGGACACAGATACGCAGTATTTT. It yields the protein CSARLTPTGDTDTQYF.

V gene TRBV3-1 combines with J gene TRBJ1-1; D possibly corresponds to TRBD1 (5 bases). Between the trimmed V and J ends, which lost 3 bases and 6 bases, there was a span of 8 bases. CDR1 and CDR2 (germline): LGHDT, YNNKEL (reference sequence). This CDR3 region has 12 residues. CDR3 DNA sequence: TGTGCCAGCAGCCAGGGGCTCGCTGAAGCTTTCTTT. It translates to CASSQGLAEAFF.

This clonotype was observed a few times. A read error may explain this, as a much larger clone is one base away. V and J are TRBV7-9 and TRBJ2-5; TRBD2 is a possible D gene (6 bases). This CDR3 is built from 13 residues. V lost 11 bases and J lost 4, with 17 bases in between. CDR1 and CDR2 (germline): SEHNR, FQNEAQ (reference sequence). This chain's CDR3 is CAVERGGRETQYF. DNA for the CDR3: TGTGCCGTCGAAAGGGGAGGTCGAGAGACCCAGTACTTC.

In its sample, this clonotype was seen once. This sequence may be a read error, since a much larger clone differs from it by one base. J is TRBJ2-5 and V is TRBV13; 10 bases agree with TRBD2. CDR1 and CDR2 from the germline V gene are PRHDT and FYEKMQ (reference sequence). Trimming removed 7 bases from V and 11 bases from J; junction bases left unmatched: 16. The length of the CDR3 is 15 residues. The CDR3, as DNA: TGTGCCAGCATCATCAGCGGGAGGGCCTACAATGAGCAGTACTTC. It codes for CASIISGRAYNEQYF.

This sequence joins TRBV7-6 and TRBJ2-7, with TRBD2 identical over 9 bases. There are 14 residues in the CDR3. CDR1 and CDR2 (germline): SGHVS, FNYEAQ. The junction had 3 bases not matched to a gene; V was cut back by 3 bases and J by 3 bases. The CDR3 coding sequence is TGTGCCAGCAGCTTCGTAGCGGGAGACTACGAGCAGTACTTC. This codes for CASSFVAGDYEQYF.

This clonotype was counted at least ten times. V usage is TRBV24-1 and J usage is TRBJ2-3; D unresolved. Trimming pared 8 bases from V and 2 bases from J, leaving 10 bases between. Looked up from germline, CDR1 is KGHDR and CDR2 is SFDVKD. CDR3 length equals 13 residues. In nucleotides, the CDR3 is TGTGCCACCAAGGATTCATACACAGATACGCAGTATTTT. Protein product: CATKDSYTDTQYF.

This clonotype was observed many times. CDR3 sequence (DNA): TGCAGCGCATACAGGGGCCAAGAGACCCAGTACTTC. The encoded protein is CSAYRGQETQYF. This sequence joins TRBV29-1 and TRBJ2-5; TRBD1 matches at 7 bases. Germline values: CDR1 SQVTM, CDR2 ANQGSEA. V lost 7 bases and J lost 1; bases outside the gene matches: 3. The CDR3 extends over 12 amino acids.

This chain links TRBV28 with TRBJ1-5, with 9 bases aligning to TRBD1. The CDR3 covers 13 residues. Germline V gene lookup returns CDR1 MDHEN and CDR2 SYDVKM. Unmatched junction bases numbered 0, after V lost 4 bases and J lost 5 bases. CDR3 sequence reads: CASSWTGDQPQHF. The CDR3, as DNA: TGTGCCAGCAGTTGGACAGGGGATCAGCCCCAGCATTTT.

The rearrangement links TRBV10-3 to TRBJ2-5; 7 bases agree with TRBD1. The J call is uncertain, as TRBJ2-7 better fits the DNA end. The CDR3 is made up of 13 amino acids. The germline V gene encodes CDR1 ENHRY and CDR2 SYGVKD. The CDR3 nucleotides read TGTGCCATCAGCCTAACAGGGGTGGGCGAGCAGTACTTC. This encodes CAISLTGVGEQYF.

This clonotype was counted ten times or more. The CDR3 DNA reads TGTGCCAGCAGTTTAGAGGGGGGCTCCTACAATGAGCAGTTCTTC. This translates into CASSLEGGSYNEQFF. This chain uses TRBV12-3 or TRBV12-4 with TRBJ2-1; D assignment may be TRBD1 or TRBD2 (6 bases each). With 1 base removed from V and 0 bases from J, the gap between germline ends came to 7 bases. CDR3 size: 15 residues.

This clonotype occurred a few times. CDR3: CAWSVTGGADGYTF. The CDR3 DNA reads TGTGCCTGGAGTGTCACAGGGGGAGCAGATGGCTACACCTTC. V usage is TRBV30 and J usage is TRBJ1-2; 8 bases are a match to TRBD1. The germline gives CDR1 GTSNPN, CDR2 SVGIG (reference sequence). J lost 6 bases, V lost 0 bases, and 6 bases had no gene match. The CDR3 sequence is 14 residues long.

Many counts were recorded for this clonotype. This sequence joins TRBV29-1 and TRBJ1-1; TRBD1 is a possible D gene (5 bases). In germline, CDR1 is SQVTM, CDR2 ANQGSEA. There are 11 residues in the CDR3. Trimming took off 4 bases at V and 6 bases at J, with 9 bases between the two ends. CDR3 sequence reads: CSVAGRAEAFF. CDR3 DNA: TGCAGCGTTGCGGGACGGGCTGAAGCTTTCTTT.

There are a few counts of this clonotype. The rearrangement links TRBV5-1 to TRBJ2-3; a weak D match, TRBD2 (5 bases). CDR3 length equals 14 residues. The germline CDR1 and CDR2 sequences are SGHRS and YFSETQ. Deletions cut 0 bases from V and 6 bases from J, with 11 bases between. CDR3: CASSLAGVQDTQYF. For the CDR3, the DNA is TGCGCCAGCAGCTTGGCCGGGGTGCAGGATACGCAGTATTTT.

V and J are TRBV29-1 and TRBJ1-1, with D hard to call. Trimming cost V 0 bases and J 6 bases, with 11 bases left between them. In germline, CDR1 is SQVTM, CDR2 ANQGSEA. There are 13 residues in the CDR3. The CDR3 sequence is CSVEDLETAEAFF. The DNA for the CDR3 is TGCAGCGTTGAAGACCTCGAGACCGCTGAAGCTTTCTTT. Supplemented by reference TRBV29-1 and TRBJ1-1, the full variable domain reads SAVISQKPSRDICQRGTSLTIQCQVDSQVTMMFWYRQQPGQSLTLIATANQGSEATYESGFVIDKFPISRPNLTFSTLTVSNMSPEDSSIYLCSVEDLETAEAFFGQGTRLTVV.

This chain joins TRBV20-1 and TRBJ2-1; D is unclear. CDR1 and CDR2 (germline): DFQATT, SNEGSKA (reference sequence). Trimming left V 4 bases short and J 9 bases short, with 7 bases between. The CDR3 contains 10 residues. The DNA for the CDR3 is TGCAGTGCTACGGACCTTGAGCAGTTCTTC. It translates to CSATDLEQFF.

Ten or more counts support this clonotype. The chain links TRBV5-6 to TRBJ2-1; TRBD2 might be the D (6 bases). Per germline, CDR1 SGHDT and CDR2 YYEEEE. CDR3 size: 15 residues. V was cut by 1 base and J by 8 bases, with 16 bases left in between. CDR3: CASSLLVREADEQFF. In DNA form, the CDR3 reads TGTGCCAGCAGCTTGTTAGTCAGGGAGGCGGATGAGCAGTTCTTC.

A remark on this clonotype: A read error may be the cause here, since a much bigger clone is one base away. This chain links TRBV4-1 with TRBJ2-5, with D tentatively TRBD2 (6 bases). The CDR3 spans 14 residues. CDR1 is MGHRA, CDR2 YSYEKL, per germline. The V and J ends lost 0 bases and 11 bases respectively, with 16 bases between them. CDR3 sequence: CASSQEHGRDEQYF. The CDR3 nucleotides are TGCGCCAGCAGCCAAGAGCACGGGAGAGATGAGCAGTACTTC.

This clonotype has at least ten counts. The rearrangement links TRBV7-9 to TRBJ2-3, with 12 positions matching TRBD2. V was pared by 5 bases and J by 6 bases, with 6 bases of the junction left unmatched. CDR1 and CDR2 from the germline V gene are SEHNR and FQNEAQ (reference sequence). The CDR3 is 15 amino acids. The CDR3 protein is CASSRLAGGADTQYF. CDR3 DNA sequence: TGTGCCAGCAGCCGTCTAGCGGGGGGGGCCGATACGCAGTATTTT.

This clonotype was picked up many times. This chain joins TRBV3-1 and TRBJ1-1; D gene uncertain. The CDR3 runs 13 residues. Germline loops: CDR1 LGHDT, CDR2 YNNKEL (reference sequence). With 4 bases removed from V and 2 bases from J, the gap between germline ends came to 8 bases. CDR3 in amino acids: CASSRVGNTEAFF. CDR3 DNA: TGTGCCAGCAGCCGTGTGGGAAACACTGAAGCTTTCTTT.

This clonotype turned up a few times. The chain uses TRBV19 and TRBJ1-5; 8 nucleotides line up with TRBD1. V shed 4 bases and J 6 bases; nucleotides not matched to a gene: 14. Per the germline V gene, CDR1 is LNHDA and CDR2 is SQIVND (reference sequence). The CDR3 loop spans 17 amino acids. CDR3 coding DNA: TGTGCCAGTAGTACCCGGGACAGGCTTATTATCATTCAGCCCCAGCATTTT. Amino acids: CASSTRDRLIIIQPQHF. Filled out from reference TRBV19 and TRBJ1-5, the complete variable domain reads DGGITQSPKYLFRKEGQNVTLSCEQNLNHDAMYWYRQDPGQGLRLIYYSQIVNDFQKGDIAEGYSVSREKKESFPLTVTSAQKNPTAFYLCASSTRDRLIIIQPQHFGDGTRLSIL.

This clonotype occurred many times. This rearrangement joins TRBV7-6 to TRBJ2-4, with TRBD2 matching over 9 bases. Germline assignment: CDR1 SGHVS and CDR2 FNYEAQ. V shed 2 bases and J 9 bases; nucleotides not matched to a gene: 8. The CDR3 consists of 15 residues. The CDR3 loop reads CASSLSAGGPTIQYF. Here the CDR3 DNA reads TGTGCCAGCAGCTTATCTGCGGGAGGGCCTACCATTCAGTACTTC.

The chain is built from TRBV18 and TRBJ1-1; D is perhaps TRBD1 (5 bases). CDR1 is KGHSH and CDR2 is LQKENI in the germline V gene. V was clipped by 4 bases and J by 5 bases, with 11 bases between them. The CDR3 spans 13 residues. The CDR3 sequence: CASSLMGQTEAFF. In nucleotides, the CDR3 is TGTGCCAGCTCACTCATGGGGCAGACTGAAGCTTTCTTT.

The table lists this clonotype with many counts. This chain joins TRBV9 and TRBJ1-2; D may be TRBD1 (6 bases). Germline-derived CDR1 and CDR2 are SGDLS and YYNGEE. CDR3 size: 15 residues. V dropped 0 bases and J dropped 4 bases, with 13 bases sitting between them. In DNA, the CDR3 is TGTGCCAGCAGCGTAGTTGGTGACAGGAGCTATGGCTACACCTTC. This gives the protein CASSVVGDRSYGYTF.